This T cell receptor (beta chain) was sequenced for a study of blood T cells in healthy people across ages. This clonotype has just a few counts. With a J-beta primer mix and a sample-barcoded 5' primer, a second PCR ran about 7 to 12 cycles. All samples yielded 2.5 million or more CDR3-containing paired-end reads. TCRdb fed the 5' RACE reads into MiXCR, producing one record per CDR3 protein. The table has over 500,000 distinct CDR3 sequences, under 65% seen once. In germline, CDR1 is ENHRY, CDR2 SYGVKD. This CDR3 has 17 residues. J gave up 6 bases and V 5 bases, and 15 bases lay outside the gene matches.

Source material: blood. The chain recombines TRBV10-3 with TRBJ1-5; TRBD1 aligns across 8 bases. The clonotype originates from a woman older than 75 in good health. CDR3 residues: CAISTQQGGSAAQPQHF. CDR3 DNA sequence: TGTGCCATCAGTACCCAACAGGGGGGGTCTGCCGCTCAGCCCCAGCATTTT.